The clone carrying this T cell receptor (beta chain) appeared once. What it recognizes is unknown. This specimen belongs to a study of shared clonotypes between healthy human individuals. Study-wide context: The study drew on two women and a few men aged 18 to 49 as donors. CD8 memory received one plate per donor, CD8 naive two, CD4 memory three and CD4 naive three. Study-wide findings and caveats: There were few donors, and this limited the genetic and exposure-history diversity represented.

Clones were read by immunoSEQ multiplex PCR, and TCRdb kept only the in-frame ones, dropping some. The sample has millions of clones; approximately 94% are singletons. Division of CD4+ cells produced a CD45RA+ naive subset and a CD45RA-negative memory subset. V gave up 2 bases and J gave up 6 bases, with 10 bases separating them. The CDR3 covers 14 residues. CDR1 is MNHEY, CDR2 SMNVEV, per germline (reference sequence). The sequenced material came from naive CD4+ T cells sorted from blood. Subset reported: CD45RA+ positively selected. This TCR was recovered from a man younger than 30 in good health. The chain carries TRBV27 and TRBJ2-2; TRBD2 is a possible D gene (5 bases). For the CDR3, the DNA is TGTGCCAGCAGTTTACGGGGAAAGGCCGGGGAGCTGTTTTTT. It codes for CASSLRGKAGELFF.